This TCR beta chain was observed in a study of read filtering for tumor transcriptome and immune sequencing (TCRdb year 2020). Regarding the complete study: The cohort consisted of roughly 18 male and around 15 female patients, with a mean age of around 60 years and an age range of roughly 47 to 90. As a main aim, a read-filtering strategy for immune repertoire data was addressed, with the specific question being whether clonotypes supported by a single read should be removed. TCR-region mapped reads per sample ranged from about 4.05 to 11 million with IR-seq versus only about 85 to 1273 with RNA-seq. After DNase treatment, whole-transcriptome libraries were prepared with the TruSeq RNA Access Library Prep Kit. Under revised international staging, 8 or 9 patients fell into R-ISS I, more than 15 into R-ISS II and about seven into R-ISS III. Using the same bone marrow samples, the study ran both targeted immune repertoire sequencing and bulk whole-transcriptome sequencing and then compared the TCR repertoires from each method. The investigation overall reported the following: The correlation between IR-seq and RNA-seq shared clonotype proportions was increased by removal of single-read clonotypes. The sorted CD138-negative fraction was not purified T cells but a mixed bone marrow immune population. In IR-seq, single-read clonotypes were roughly 82% of clonotypes but approximately 3.7% of total reads; in RNA-seq they were around 75% of clonotypes and 44.6% of reads. Compared with RNA-seq, IR-seq captured clonotypes at much greater depth and more reliably, and a smaller IR-seq throughput was enough to identify most of the shared clonotypes.

Every patient had bone marrow sampled at the time of active disease. Ficoll-Hypaque density gradient centrifugation was used to isolate the bone marrow mononuclear cells. CD138-negative cells were obtained by negative selection after labeling with CD138 magnetic microbeads on a MACS separator, removing myeloma plasma cells. The purity of the isolated cells was checked by flow cytometry with CD138 antibodies on an Attune NxT. TRIzol reagent was used to extract total RNA, which was then quantified with a NanoDrop spectrophotometer. Paired RNA-seq and IR-seq were performed on each patient's CD138-negative bone marrow sample. This clonotype occurred many times. Its antigen is unknown. No clone much larger than this one lies a single base away; base qualities are absent. The Immunoverse kit was used to build TCR libraries from 400 to 500 ng RNA, with molecular barcoded adaptors covering alpha/delta and beta/gamma chains. TCR library preparation used the same RNA that was used for transcriptome sequencing. Sequencing of the TCR libraries was done on an Illumina HiSeq 4000 with 2 x 150 cycles. In the original analysis: Using MiXCR, which included quality filtering and error correction, TCR reads were aligned to human V, D, J and C references and then assembled into CDR3 clonotypes. The tcR package in R was used for analysis of clonotype counts and gene usage diversity. For inspection of raw mapping reads, RNA-seq reads were mapped by STAR aligner version 2.5.3a onto GRCh37 of the human genome. IR-seq fastq files were randomly downsampled with Seqtk 1.3 to test the effect of sequencing depth on detected clonotypes. The public reads were reprocessed in TCRdb via fastp at Q25 and MiXCR, keeping in-frame beta chains. When rows share a CDR3 protein, they turn into one entry using the most common DNA and genes. None of the V and J calls come from the authors' own analysis; TCRdb made them. The sample profile shows over 50,000 distinct CDR3 sequences; around 13% of them were found once. Approximately 50% of the sample is taken by the ten largest.

The CDR3 goes from the cysteine to the phenylalanine over 15 residues. Only CDR3 DNA is held: 45 bases, read in frame from base 1. V was cut back by 3 bases and J by 8 bases, leaving a gap of 17 bases between them. The chain was built from TRBV12-3 or TRBV12-4 and TRBJ2-1; TRBD1 might be the D gene, on 6 matching bases. The TCR was taken from a donor at least 40 years old with multiple myeloma. Sequencing input: a population of CD138-negative cells sorted from bone marrow. The cell subset or site label here, explained by the study, means: bone marrow mononuclear cells depleted of CD138+ plasma/myeloma cells by negative magnetic selection. The DNA reads as follows: TGTGCCAGCAGTTTGGATGCGACAGGCGAGGATGAGCAGTTCTTC. Translation gives CASSLDATGEDEQFF.